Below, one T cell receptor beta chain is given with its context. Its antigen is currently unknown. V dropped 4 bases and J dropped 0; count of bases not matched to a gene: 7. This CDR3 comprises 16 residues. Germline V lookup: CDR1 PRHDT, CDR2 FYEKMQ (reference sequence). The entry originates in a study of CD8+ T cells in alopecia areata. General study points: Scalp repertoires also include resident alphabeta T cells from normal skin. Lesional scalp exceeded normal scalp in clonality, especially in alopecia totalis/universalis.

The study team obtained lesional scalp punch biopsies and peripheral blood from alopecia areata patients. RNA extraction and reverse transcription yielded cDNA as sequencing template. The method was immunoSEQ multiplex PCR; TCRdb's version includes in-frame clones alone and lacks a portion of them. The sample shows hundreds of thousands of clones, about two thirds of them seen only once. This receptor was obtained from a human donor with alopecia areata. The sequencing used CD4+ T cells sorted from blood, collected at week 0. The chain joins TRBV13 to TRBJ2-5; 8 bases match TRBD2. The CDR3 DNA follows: TGTGCCAGCAGCTCCAGCCGGGGGGGTAACCAAGAGACCCAGTACTTC. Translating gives CASSSSRGGNQETQYF.